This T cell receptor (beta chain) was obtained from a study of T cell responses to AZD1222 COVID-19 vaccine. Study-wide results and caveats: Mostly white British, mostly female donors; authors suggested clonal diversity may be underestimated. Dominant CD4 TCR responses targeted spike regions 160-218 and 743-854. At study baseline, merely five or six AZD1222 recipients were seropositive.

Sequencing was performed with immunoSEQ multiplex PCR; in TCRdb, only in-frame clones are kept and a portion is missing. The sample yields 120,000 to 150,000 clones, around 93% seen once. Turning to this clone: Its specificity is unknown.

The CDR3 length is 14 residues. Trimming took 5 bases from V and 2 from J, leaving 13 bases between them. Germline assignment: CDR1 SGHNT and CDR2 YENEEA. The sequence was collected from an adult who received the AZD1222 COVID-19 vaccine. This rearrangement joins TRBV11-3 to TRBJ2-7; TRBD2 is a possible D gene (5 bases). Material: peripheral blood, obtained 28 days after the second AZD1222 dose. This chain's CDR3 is CASSPREGTYEQYF. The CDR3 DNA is TGTGCCAGCAGCCCCCGAGAGGGAACCTACGAGCAGTACTTC.